These 25 T cell receptor beta chains were sequenced from one sample in a study of shared clonotypes between healthy human individuals. Some clones are missing from TCRdb's copy, which holds only in-frame ones; the method was immunoSEQ multiplex PCR. The sample carries about 2 million clones, over 85% recorded once. Input material: naive CD4+ T cells sorted from blood. Subset indicated: CD45RA+ positively selected. Every receptor here comes from a man in his late teens or twenties in good health.

V and J are TRBV7-8 and TRBJ2-7; D gene uncertain. In germline, CDR1 is SGHVS, CDR2 FQNEAQ. The V gene lost 8 bases and the J gene lost 2 bases, with 19 bases spanning the gap. The length of the CDR3 is 15 residues. CDR3 coding DNA: TGTGCCAGCGGTTTCCTCCGCTACTCACCCTACGAGCAGTACTTC. Its protein product is CASGFLRYSPYEQYF.

The chain links TRBV5-1 to TRBJ2-5; 10 nucleotides line up with TRBD1. This CDR3 spans 16 amino acids. The V and J ends lost 4 bases and 2 bases, in that order; junction bases with no gene match: 8. Germline CDR1 and CDR2: SGHRS and YFSETQ. The CDR3 loop reads CASSGDRGEIQETQYF. The CDR3 DNA reads TGCGCCAGCAGCGGGGACAGGGGCGAAATTCAAGAGACCCAGTACTTC. Variable domain in full (rest from reference TRBV5-1 and TRBJ2-5): KAGVTQTPRYLIKTRGQQVTLSCSPISGHRSVSWYQQTPGQGLQFLFEYFSETQRNKGNFPGRFSGRQFSNSRSEMNVSTLELGDSALYLCASSGDRGEIQETQYFGPGTRLLVL.

This clone has just one count. This chain uses TRBV27 with TRBJ2-3; D gene ambiguous. Germline CDR1 is MNHEY and CDR2 is SMNVEV (reference sequence). V was cut by 1 base and J by 2 bases, with 7 bases left in between. The CDR3 totals 14 residues. The CDR3 nucleotides read TGTGCCAGCAGTTTATTGGTGGCCACAGATACGCAGTATTTT. Translating it yields CASSLLVATDTQYF.

V gene TRBV10-3 combines with J gene TRBJ2-3, with D hard to call. CDR3 size: 12 residues. Trimming pared 0 bases from V and 8 bases from J, leaving 6 bases between. Germline CDR1 and CDR2: ENHRY and SYGVKD. The CDR3 sequence: CAISESPGTQYF. The CDR3 DNA reads as TGTGCCATCAGTGAGTCTCCAGGTACGCAGTATTTT.

CDR3 nucleotide sequence: TGTGCCACCAGCAGAGGAGTCGAGGGTTCCTACGAGCAGTACTTC. Encoded protein: CATSRGVEGSYEQYF. The chain combines TRBV15 with TRBJ2-7; D perhaps matches TRBD2 (5 bases). Trimming removed 1 base at V and 1 base at J, with 11 bases between. The CDR3 contains 15 residues. Germline values: CDR1 LNHNV, CDR2 YYDKDF (reference sequence).

J is TRBJ1-2 and V is TRBV6-1; maybe TRBD1 (6 bases). V was clipped by 1 base and J by 7 bases, with 10 bases between them. Germline values: CDR1 MNHNS, CDR2 SASEGT. The CDR3 length is 13 residues. The CDR3 loop is CASSEVGRGGYTF. In DNA, the CDR3 is TGTGCCAGCAGTGAAGTGGGCAGGGGTGGCTACACCTTC.

The CDR3 protein is CASTPPGTGRTEQFF. The CDR3, as DNA: TGTGCCAGCACCCCTCCCGGGACAGGTAGGACTGAGCAGTTCTTC. This chain uses TRBV6-4 with TRBJ2-1; the match to TRBD1 covers 8 bases. The CDR3 totals 15 residues. Unmatched junction bases numbered 14, after V lost 7 bases and J lost 9 bases. Per the germline V gene, CDR1 is MRHNA and CDR2 is SNTAGT.

This chain connects TRBV5-4 to TRBJ2-5; 11 nucleotides align to TRBD2. The CDR3 covers 16 residues. The trim removed 4 bases at V and 4 bases at J, leaving 9 bases unmatched. Germline values: CDR1 SGHNT, CDR2 YYREEE (reference sequence). CDR3 nucleotide sequence: TGTGCCAGCAGCCGCGGCCCACTAGCGGGGGCAGAGACCCAGTACTTC. Translated: CASSRGPLAGAETQYF.

This clone was counted a single time. The CDR3 bases are TGTGCCATCGAGGGACAGGGGTCGCAGACCCAGTACTTC. It encodes CAIEGQGSQTQYF. V usage is TRBV10-3 and J usage is TRBJ2-5, with TRBD1 matching 10 bases. J lost 6 bases, V lost 8 bases, and 6 bases had no gene match. This CDR3 is 13 amino acids long. Germline-derived CDR1 and CDR2 are ENHRY and SYGVKD.

The CDR3 nucleotides read TGTGCCAGCAGTCCGGGACTAGCGGGAGGTTCGACCACCGGGGAGCTGTTTTTT. It codes for CASSPGLAGGSTTGELFF. The chain has TRBV27 and TRBJ2-2; TRBD2 aligns across 15 bases. The CDR3 length is 18 residues. CDR1 is MNHEY, CDR2 SMNVEV, per germline (reference sequence). J was trimmed by 4 bases and V by 5 bases; bases with no gene match: 8.

The chain couples TRBV28 to TRBJ1-5; D gene uncertain. The CDR3 covers 16 residues. Germline V gene lookup returns CDR1 MDHEN and CDR2 SYDVKM. Trimming took off 1 base at V and 0 bases at J, with 10 bases between the two ends. Here the CDR3 reads CASSLLESYSNQPQHF. DNA of the CDR3: TGTGCCAGCAGTTTATTGGAGTCGTATAGCAATCAGCCCCAGCATTTT.

V gene TRBV11-1 combines with J gene TRBJ1-1; tentatively, D is TRBD1 (6 bases). Germline V gene sequence: CDR1 SGHAT, CDR2 FQDESV (reference sequence). The CDR3 has 13 amino acids. V lost 5 bases, J lost 4 bases, and 11 bases lay in between. CDR3 DNA: TGTGCCAGCAGCCTTAAGGGGGGCACTGAAGCTTTCTTT. This translates into CASSLKGGTEAFF.

This clone occurred once. The rearrangement uses TRBV9 and TRBJ2-5, with TRBD2 matching over 9 bases. CDR1 and CDR2 (germline): SGDLS, YYNGEE. V lost 4 bases and J lost 0; bases outside the gene matches: 7. CDR3 length: 16 residues. For the CDR3, the DNA is TGTGCCAGCAGCAAATTAGCGGGGGCGAACCAAGAGACCCAGTACTTC. Its translation is CASSKLAGANQETQYF.

The chain joins TRBV28 to TRBJ2-2; a weak D match, TRBD2 (5 bases). Germline lookup yields CDR1 MDHEN and CDR2 SYDVKM. V gave up 7 bases and J gave up 6 bases, with 15 bases separating them. There are 14 residues in the CDR3. In DNA form, the CDR3 reads TGTGCCAGCACCACGCTTTGGCGGGCCGGGGAGCTGTTTTTT. It translates to CASTTLWRAGELFF. The complete variable domain, with remaining parts taken from reference TRBV28 and TRBJ2-2, reads DVKVTQSSRYLVKRTGEKVFLECVQDMDHENMFWYRQDPGLGLRLIYFSYDVKMKEKGDIPEGYSVSREKKERFSLILESASTNQTSMYLCASTTLWRAGELFFGEGSRLTVL.

This clone turned up a few times. The CDR3 bases are TGCAGCGTTGTTGGCGGGGGGGCCCCAGATACGCAGTATTTT. Translating gives CSVVGGGAPDTQYF. J is TRBJ2-3 and V is TRBV29-1; 9 bases are shared with TRBD2. The CDR3 length is 14 residues. Germline V CDR1 and CDR2: SQVTM, ANQGSEA. Trimming at V came to 4 bases and at J to 4 bases, leaving 6 bases not matched to a gene.

The chain couples TRBV9 to TRBJ2-5, with D perhaps matching TRBD1 (6 bases). The CDR3 runs to 14 residues. V lost 0 bases and J 5 bases, leaving 11 bases between the germline ends. Germline V gene data show CDR1 as SGDLS and CDR2 as YYNGEE. The CDR3 here is CASSVDQGMETQYF. The CDR3 nucleotides read TGTGCCAGCAGCGTAGATCAGGGGATGGAGACCCAGTACTTC.

This rearrangement joins TRBV11-2 to TRBJ2-3, with D uncertain. The CDR3 extends over 14 amino acids. Trimming stripped 8 bases from V and 4 bases from J, with 16 bases between. Looked up from germline, CDR1 is SGHAT and CDR2 is FQNNGV. The DNA of the CDR3 is TGTGCCAGCGGAACCATGGTTGGGGCAGATACGCAGTATTTT. It codes for CASGTMVGADTQYF.

The chain joins TRBV18 to TRBJ1-1; D is ambiguous. Between the trimmed V and J ends, which lost 3 bases and 0 bases, there was a span of 8 bases. The V gene's germline CDR1 is KGHSH and CDR2 LQKENI. The CDR3 runs 14 residues. The CDR3 region is CASSPGPMNTEAFF. The CDR3 DNA reads as TGTGCCAGCTCACCCGGACCGATGAACACTGAAGCTTTCTTT.

This sequence joins TRBV6-5 and TRBJ1-5; D might be TRBD1 (6 bases). Germline assignment: CDR1 MNHEY and CDR2 SVGAGI. Trimming left V 6 bases short and J 2 bases short, with 8 bases between. CDR3 size: 13 residues. CDR3 nucleotide sequence: TGTGCCAGCAGGTCAGGGGGCAATCAGCCCCAGCATTTT. Encoded protein: CASRSGGNQPQHF.

The CDR3 DNA sequence: TGTGCCAGCTCACCACTAGCCGACCCCCTAGTCGGGGAGCTGTTTTTT. It specifies CASSPLADPLVGELFF. The chain carries TRBV18 and TRBJ2-2; D is unresolved. Germline V gene data show CDR1 as KGHSH and CDR2 as LQKENI. The length of the CDR3 is 16 residues. Trimming cost V 1 base and J 7 bases, with 16 bases left between them. The full variable domain, completed using reference TRBV18 and TRBJ2-2, is NAGVMQNPRHLVRRRGQEARLRCSPMKGHSHVYWYRQLPEEGLKFMVYLQKENIIDESGMPKERFSAEFPKEGPSILRIQQVVRGDSAAYFCASSPLADPLVGELFFGEGSRLTVL.

Comment on this clone: The sample contains more than one DNA sequence encoding this CDR3. V is TRBV5-1 and J is TRBJ1-5; 7 positions match TRBD1. There are 14 residues in the CDR3. The trim removed 4 bases at V and 5 bases at J, leaving 6 bases unmatched. Looked up from germline, CDR1 is SGHRS and CDR2 is YFSETQ. The CDR3 DNA sequence: TGCGCCAGCAGCCCGGGGACAGACTATCAGCCCCAGCATTTT. It yields the protein CASSPGTDYQPQHF.

The chain has TRBV5-1 and TRBJ1-2; D unclear. V shed 0 bases and J shed 6 bases, with 12 bases lying between them. The CDR3 consists of 14 residues. CDR1 SGHRS and CDR2 YFSETQ come from the germline V gene. The CDR3 sequence is CASSLDLGSDGYTF. The CDR3 DNA reads TGCGCCAGCAGCTTGGATCTGGGTTCTGATGGCTACACCTTC.

The chain recombines TRBV7-2 with TRBJ1-5; no definite D call. Germline V gene data show CDR1 as SGHTA and CDR2 as FQGNSA. V lost 1 base to trimming and J lost 5 bases, with 6 bases between them. The CDR3 covers 13 residues. In DNA form, the CDR3 reads TGTGCCAGCAGCTTAGGTTGGGATCAGCCCCAGCATTTT. It specifies CASSLGWDQPQHF.

This clone showed up just once. This chain links TRBV6-5 with TRBJ2-7; 7 positions agree with TRBD1. The CDR3 contains 15 residues. The J segment lost 1 base and the V segment lost 5 bases, leaving 8 bases of the junction unmatched. Germline CDR1 reads MNHEY; CDR2 reads SVGAGI. This CDR3 reads CASSKSRDRSYEQYF. Written as DNA, the CDR3 is TGTGCCAGCAGTAAGTCCCGGGACAGATCCTACGAGCAGTACTTC.

V is TRBV2 and J is TRBJ2-3; D is ambiguous. V was pared by 4 bases and J by 4 bases, with 9 bases between. There are 13 residues in the CDR3. Germline-derived CDR1 and CDR2 are SNHLY and FYNNEI. CDR3 nucleotide sequence: TGTGCCAGCAGTGGGCCAGGCTCAGATACGCAGTATTTT. The encoded protein is CASSGPGSDTQYF.